This T cell receptor (beta chain) was observed in a study of cytomegalovirus exposure and HLA in healthy donors. Findings of the study overall: Later analysis associated a missense DCLRE1C variant with TCR beta V- and J-gene trimming. In vitro confirmation showed three CMV-associated chains to be CMV antigen specific. The investigators catalogued 150 to 200 TCR beta chains as cytomegalovirus-associated. Earlier analysis looked at TCR beta V segments, and most were productive about 90% or about 30% of the time.

The PCR used 60 Vbeta and 13 Jbeta primers. Sequencing used immunoSEQ multiplex PCR; TCRdb keeps in-frame clones, though not all of them. Among about 180,000 clones listed, over 60% were seen once. On this clone itself: The target antigen is unknown. Relative to the germline gene, one junction end is altered; a read error may explain this.

The CDR3 sequence is 14 residues long. CDR1 is SEHNR and CDR2 is FQNEAQ in the germline V gene (reference sequence). This chain links TRBV7-9 with TRBJ1-5; D may be TRBD1 (5 bases). This TCR was recovered from a man younger than 30 in good health and CMV-seronegative. The sample comprised PBMCs. CDR3 DNA: TGTGCCAGCAGTTTAGGTACAGGCGATCAGCCCCAGCATTTT. Translation: CASSLGTGDQPQHF. The variable domain in full, completed from reference TRBV7-9 and TRBJ1-5, reads DTGVSQNPRHKITKRGQNVTFRCDPISEHNRLYWYRQTLGQGPEFLTYFQNEAQLEKSRLLSDRFSAERPKGSFSTLEIQRTEQGDSAMYLCASSLGTGDQPQHFGDGTRLSIL.